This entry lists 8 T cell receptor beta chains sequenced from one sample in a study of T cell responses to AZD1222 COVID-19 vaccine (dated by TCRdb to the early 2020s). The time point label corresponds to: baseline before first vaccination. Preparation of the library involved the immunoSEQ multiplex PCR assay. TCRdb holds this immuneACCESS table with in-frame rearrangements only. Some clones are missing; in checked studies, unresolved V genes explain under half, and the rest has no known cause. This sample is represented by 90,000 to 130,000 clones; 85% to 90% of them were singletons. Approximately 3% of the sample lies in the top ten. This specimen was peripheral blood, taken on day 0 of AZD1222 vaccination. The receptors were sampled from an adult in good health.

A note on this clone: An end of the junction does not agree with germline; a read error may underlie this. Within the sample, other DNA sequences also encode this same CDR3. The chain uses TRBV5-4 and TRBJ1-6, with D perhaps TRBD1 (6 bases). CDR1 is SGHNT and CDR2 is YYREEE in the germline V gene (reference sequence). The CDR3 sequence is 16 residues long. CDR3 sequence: CASSPGQSSYNSPLHF. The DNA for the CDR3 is TGCGCCAGCAGCCCTGGACAGAGCTCCTATAATTCACCCCTCCACTTT.

The CDR3 sequence: CASSPTAGTGVDTQYF. CDR3 bases: TGCGCCAGCAGCCCAACAGCCGGGACAGGGGTCGATACGCAGTATTTT. The chain recombines TRBV4-1 with TRBJ2-3; 10 bases map to TRBD1. The CDR3 loop spans 16 amino acids. Germline CDR1 MGHRA, CDR2 YSYEKL. V was clipped by 4 bases and J by 6 bases; unmatched bases: 10.

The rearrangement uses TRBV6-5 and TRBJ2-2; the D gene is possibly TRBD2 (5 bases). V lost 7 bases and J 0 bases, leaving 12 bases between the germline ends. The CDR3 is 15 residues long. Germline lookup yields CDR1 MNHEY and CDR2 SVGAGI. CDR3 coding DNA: TGTGCCAGCATCTTGAGGGATGCGAACACCGGGGAGCTGTTTTTT. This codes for CASILRDANTGELFF.

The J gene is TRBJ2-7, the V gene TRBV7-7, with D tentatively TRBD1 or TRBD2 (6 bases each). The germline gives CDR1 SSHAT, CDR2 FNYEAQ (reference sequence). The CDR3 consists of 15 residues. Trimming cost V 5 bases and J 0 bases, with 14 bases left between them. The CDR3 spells CASSRGTDSSYEQYF. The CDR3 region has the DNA TGTGCCAGCAGCCGCGGGACGGACAGCTCCTACGAGCAGTACTTC.

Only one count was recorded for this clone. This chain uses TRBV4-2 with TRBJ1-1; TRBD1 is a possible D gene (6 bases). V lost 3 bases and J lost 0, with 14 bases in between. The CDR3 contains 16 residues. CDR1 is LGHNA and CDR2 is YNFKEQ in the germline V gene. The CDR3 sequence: CASSQGWEGVNTEAFF. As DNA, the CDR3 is TGTGCCAGCAGCCAGGGGTGGGAGGGGGTGAACACTGAAGCTTTCTTT.

Written as DNA, the CDR3 is TGTGCCAGCAGTTCCACCCCCAGCGGGCGCGCTTTCTTT. Protein sequence: CASSSTPSGRAFF. This rearrangement joins TRBV12-3 or TRBV12-4 to TRBJ1-1, with unresolved D. Deletions cut 4 bases from V and 11 bases from J, with 17 bases between. The CDR3 spans 13 residues.

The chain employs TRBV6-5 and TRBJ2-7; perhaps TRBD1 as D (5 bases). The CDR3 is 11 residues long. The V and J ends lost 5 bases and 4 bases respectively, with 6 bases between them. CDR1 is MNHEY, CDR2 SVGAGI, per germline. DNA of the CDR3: TGTGCCAGCAGTACAGGATACGAGCAGTACTTC. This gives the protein CASSTGYEQYF.

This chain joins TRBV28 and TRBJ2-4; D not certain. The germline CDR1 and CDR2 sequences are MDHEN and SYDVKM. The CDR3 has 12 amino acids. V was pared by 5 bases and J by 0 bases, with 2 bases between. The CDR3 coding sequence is TGTGCCAGCAGTCTAGCCAAAAACATTCAGTACTTC. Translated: CASSLAKNIQYF.